These T cell receptor beta chains were read from a single sample in a study of blood T cell repertoires in COVID-19. Libraries were prepared by immunoSEQ multiplex PCR; TCRdb keeps only in-frame clonotypes and omits some of them. The sample lists 170,000 or so clones; 65% to 85% were seen once. Sequenced material: peripheral blood. These TCRs come from a woman aged 60-75 years with acute or convalescent COVID-19. CDR3s include the opening cysteine and the closing phenylalanine or tryptophan. Fields, in order: J gene, V gene, clone size, D gene, CDR3 DNA, CDR3 protein. D genes are given only for firm matches. The size entry is marked missing in some rows and otherwise reads once, few, many or a size class.

j_gene: TRBJ2-1
v_gene: TRBV19
abundance: NA
d_gene: NA
CDR3nt: TGTGCCAGTAGTATAGGTCCCATCAGCAATGAGCAGTTCTTC
CDR3aa: CASSIGPISNEQFF

j_gene: TRBJ2-3
v_gene: TRBV5-1
abundance: NA
d_gene: NA
CDR3nt: TGCGCCAGCAGCTTGGTTAGCGGCAGCACAGATACGCAGTATTTT
CDR3aa: CASSLVSGSTDTQYF

j_gene: TRBJ1-1
v_gene: TRBV3-1/TRBV3-2
abundance: NA
d_gene: NA
CDR3nt: TGTGCCAGCAGCCAGAGCGGGCTCATAGACGAAGCTTTCTTT
CDR3aa: CASSQSGLIDEAFF

j_gene: TRBJ2-5
v_gene: TRBV6-5
abundance: NA
d_gene: NA
CDR3nt: TGTGCCAGCAGTTACGGCTTCGGGGTGGGGGAGACCCAGTACTTC
CDR3aa: CASSYGFGVGETQYF

j_gene: TRBJ2-7
v_gene: TRBV5-4
abundance: NA
d_gene: TRBD1
CDR3nt: TGTGCCAGCACCCCGTGGACAGGGAACAACGAGCAGTACTTC
CDR3aa: CASTPWTGNNEQYF

j_gene: TRBJ2-2
v_gene: TRBV7-2
abundance: once
d_gene: TRBD2
CDR3nt: TGTGCCAGCAGCTCTCGACTAGCGGGGGCCCCGAACACCGGGGAGCTGTTTTTT
CDR3aa: CASSSRLAGAPNTGELFF

j_gene: TRBJ2-3
v_gene: TRBV5-4
abundance: NA
d_gene: TRBD2
CDR3nt: TGTGCCAGCAGCTTGCAGCGGGGAGGTACGCAGTATTTT
CDR3aa: CASSLQRGGTQYF

j_gene: TRBJ1-1
v_gene: TRBV10-1
abundance: NA
d_gene: NA
CDR3nt: TGCGCCAGCAGACAGGGCTTGAACACTGAAGCTTTCTTT
CDR3aa: CASRQGLNTEAFF

j_gene: TRBJ2-5
v_gene: TRBV5-6
abundance: NA
d_gene: TRBD2
CDR3nt: TGTGCCAGCAGCTTGAGTTTGGGGGGGCAAGAGACCCAGTACTTC
CDR3aa: CASSLSLGGQETQYF

j_gene: TRBJ1-3
v_gene: TRBV6-5
abundance: NA
d_gene: NA
CDR3nt: TGTGCCAGCCGTACACAGGGACCTGGAAACACCATATATTTT
CDR3aa: CASRTQGPGNTIYF

j_gene: TRBJ2-7
v_gene: TRBV19
abundance: NA
d_gene: TRBD2
CDR3nt: TGTGCCAGTAATCGATGGGGGGGGACGCCCTACGAGCAGTACTTC
CDR3aa: CASNRWGGTPYEQYF

j_gene: TRBJ2-7
v_gene: TRBV21-1
abundance: NA
d_gene: NA
CDR3nt: TGTGCCAGCAGCAAGGGGCCCAGGGTTGCCTACGAGCAGTACTTC
CDR3aa: CASSKGPRVAYEQYF

j_gene: TRBJ2-5
v_gene: TRBV6-5
abundance: once
d_gene: NA
CDR3nt: TGTGCCAGCACCAACAGGGATCGAGAGACCCAGTACTTC
CDR3aa: CASTNRDRETQYF

j_gene: TRBJ1-6
v_gene: TRBV2
abundance: NA
d_gene: NA
CDR3nt: TGTGCCAGCAGTGCATCTGCGACAGCCAGGGGTTCACCCCTCCACTTT
CDR3aa: CASSASATARGSPLHF

j_gene: TRBJ2-5
v_gene: TRBV5-1
abundance: NA
d_gene: TRBD2
CDR3nt: TGCGCCAGCAGCGGCGATGCTAGCGGGGGCTCGGAGACCCAGTACTTC
CDR3aa: CASSGDASGGSETQYF

j_gene: TRBJ2-7
v_gene: TRBV18
abundance: NA
d_gene: TRBD1
CDR3nt: TGTGCCAGCTCACCACTAGGACAGGGGGCCTACGAGCAGTACTTC
CDR3aa: CASSPLGQGAYEQYF

j_gene: TRBJ2-7
v_gene: TRBV18
abundance: NA
d_gene: NA
CDR3nt: TGTGCCAGCTCTCCTTCACTTAATTCTGAGCAGTACTTC
CDR3aa: CASSPSLNSEQYF

j_gene: TRBJ1-1
v_gene: TRBV6-5
abundance: once
d_gene: NA
CDR3nt: TGTGCCAGCAAACAGGTTTCGGGGAACACTGAAGCTTTCTTT
CDR3aa: CASKQVSGNTEAFF

j_gene: TRBJ2-7
v_gene: TRBV7-3
abundance: NA
d_gene: NA
CDR3nt: TGTGCCAGCAGCATTACACCGGGCTACGAGCAGTACTTC
CDR3aa: CASSITPGYEQYF

j_gene: TRBJ2-2
v_gene: TRBV7-8
abundance: NA
d_gene: TRBD2
CDR3nt: TGTGCCAGCAGCTTAGCCGGGGGGGAGTCCGGGGAGCTGTTTTTT
CDR3aa: CASSLAGGESGELFF

j_gene: TRBJ1-1
v_gene: TRBV6-1
abundance: NA
d_gene: NA
CDR3nt: TGTGCCAGCAGTGAATGGGGAGGGGGGAACACTGAAGCTTTCTTT
CDR3aa: CASSEWGGGNTEAFF

j_gene: TRBJ1-5
v_gene: TRBV6-1
abundance: NA
d_gene: TRBD1
CDR3nt: TGTGCCAGCAGTCTCGGACAGGGGGGGAATCAGCCCCAGCATTTT
CDR3aa: CASSLGQGGNQPQHF

j_gene: TRBJ1-5
v_gene: TRBV11-2
abundance: NA
d_gene: NA
CDR3nt: TGTGCCAGCAGCCTTCAGGGTCCGGGGCCCCAGCATTTT
CDR3aa: CASSLQGPGPQHF

j_gene: TRBJ1-2
v_gene: TRBV4-3
abundance: NA
d_gene: TRBD1
CDR3nt: TGCGCCAGCAGTTACGACAGGGGGCAAGGCTACACCTTC
CDR3aa: CASSYDRGQGYTF

j_gene: TRBJ1-2
v_gene: TRBV6-5
abundance: few
d_gene: TRBD1
CDR3nt: TGTGCCAGCACTCGGACAGGCTATGGCTACACCTTC
CDR3aa: CASTRTGYGYTF

j_gene: TRBJ2-2
v_gene: TRBV2
abundance: NA
d_gene: TRBD1
CDR3nt: TGTGCCAGCAGGAGGACAGGGGTCACCGGGGAGCTGTTTTTT
CDR3aa: CASRRTGVTGELFF

j_gene: TRBJ2-5
v_gene: TRBV5-1
abundance: NA
d_gene: TRBD1
CDR3nt: TGCGCCAGCAGCTGGTCCCCGACAGGGGGACAAGAGACCCAGTACTTC
CDR3aa: CASSWSPTGGQETQYF

j_gene: TRBJ2-7
v_gene: TRBV6-2/TRBV6-3
abundance: few
d_gene: NA
CDR3nt: TGTGCCAGCAGCCCGAACTACTACTACGAGCAGTACTTC
CDR3aa: CASSPNYYYEQYF

j_gene: TRBJ1-4
v_gene: TRBV4-1
abundance: NA
d_gene: TRBD1
CDR3nt: TGCGCCAGCAGCCAAGGGCCCAGGGGGGAAAAACTGTTTTTT
CDR3aa: CASSQGPRGEKLFF

j_gene: TRBJ2-7
v_gene: TRBV6-5
abundance: NA
d_gene: TRBD1
CDR3nt: TGTGCCAGCTCGGGACAGGGGGCGGGTGAGCAGTACTTC
CDR3aa: CASSGQGAGEQYF

j_gene: TRBJ2-5
v_gene: TRBV6-5
abundance: NA
d_gene: NA
CDR3nt: TGTGCCAGCATCGACAGGAGCAACGGGGAGACCCAGTACTTC
CDR3aa: CASIDRSNGETQYF

j_gene: TRBJ2-7
v_gene: TRBV25-1
abundance: NA
d_gene: NA
CDR3nt: TGTGCCAGCAGTGATCAGGCCTACGAGCAGTACTTC
CDR3aa: CASSDQAYEQYF

j_gene: TRBJ2-7
v_gene: TRBV11-3
abundance: NA
d_gene: TRBD1
CDR3nt: TGTGCCAGCAGCGCTCCGGGACAGGGGTACGAGCAGTACTTC
CDR3aa: CASSAPGQGYEQYF

j_gene: TRBJ2-5
v_gene: TRBV4-1
abundance: NA
d_gene: TRBD2
CDR3nt: TGCGCCAGCAGCACTAGCGGGGGGGCCCAGGAGACCCAGTACTTC
CDR3aa: CASSTSGGAQETQYF

j_gene: TRBJ1-2
v_gene: TRBV21-1
abundance: NA
d_gene: NA
CDR3nt: TGTGCCAGCAGCAAAGATCAGGGACAGGGCTATGGCTACACCTTC
CDR3aa: CASSKDQGQGYGYTF

j_gene: TRBJ1-3
v_gene: TRBV2
abundance: NA
d_gene: TRBD1
CDR3nt: TGTGCCAGCAGTGATCCCGGGACAGGTTATCGAAACACCATATATTTT
CDR3aa: CASSDPGTGYRNTIYF